This T cell receptor (beta chain) stems from a study of T cells after yellow fever vaccination. This clonotype was picked up a small number of times. The CDR3 loop spans 15 amino acids. Trimming removed 6 bases from V and 6 bases from J, with 20 bases in between. One entry per CDR3 protein results from TCRdb running MiXCR on the 5' RACE reads. The sample includes approximately 130,000 distinct CDR3 sequences, nearly 15% of them seen just once. This TCR was sampled from a man in his late teens or twenties who received the YFV17D yellow fever vaccine. The V call is TRBV12-3 or TRBV12-4, the J call TRBJ1-2; D uncertain. The specimen comprised CD8+ T cells sorted from PBMCs, sampled 5 days after the yellow fever booster vaccination. The CDR3 DNA sequence: TGTGCCAGCAGCCCCGCGGGAGGGATTAAAGATGGCTACACCTTC. Translation: CASSPAGGIKDGYTF.